Detailed here is one T cell receptor beta chain. The data belong to a study of early T cells in non-severe SARS-CoV-2 infection. Individual cDNA molecules were tagged with unique molecular identifiers. TCRdb re-derived calls from the 5' RACE reads in MiXCR, one entry per CDR3 protein. The data hold tens of thousands of distinct CDR3 sequences, with about 6% observed a single time. V was pared by 8 bases and J by 3 bases, with 11 bases between. The germline gives CDR1 MNHNS, CDR2 SASEGT. The CDR3 covers 13 residues. This receptor was obtained from an adult who was a healthcare worker with PCR-confirmed SARS-CoV-2 infection or an uninfected control (not recorded which). Sequences were obtained from whole blood. This chain links TRBV6-1 with TRBJ1-3, with D maybe TRBD1 (5 bases). Here the CDR3 DNA reads TGTGCCAGCGGCGACAGTCTTGGAAACACCATATATTTT. Residues: CASGDSLGNTIYF.